Listed below are T cell receptor beta chains from one sample, sequenced in a study of OX40 agonist ivuxolimab in advanced cancers. TCRdb keeps only in-frame clones here, not all; method: immunoSEQ multiplex PCR. The sample gives about 65,000 clones, approximately 80% of which show up once; 1.9% is in the top ten. Sequenced material: CD4+ or CD8+ T cells sorted from blood, taken in a trial of the OX40 agonist ivuxolimab. All receptors derive from an adult with an advanced solid tumor such as melanoma, head and neck, liver or kidney cancer. Each CDR3 is given with its conserved first and last residue. The D gene is left open where the match is weak. For some rows the clone size is stated as once, few or many, or as a class when expanded; others skip it.

j_call: TRBJ1-2; v_call: TRBV6-5; clone_size: -; d_call: -; cdr3_nt: TGTGCCAGCAGTTACCAGGGGACCAGCGCCTTC; cdr3_aa: CASSYQGTSAF
j_call: TRBJ1-6; v_call: TRBV13; clone_size: -; d_call: -; cdr3_nt: TGTGCCAGCAGCTTGAGGAGGTGGAATTCACCCCTCCACTTT; cdr3_aa: CASSLRRWNSPLHF
j_call: TRBJ2-1; v_call: TRBV11-3; clone_size: -; d_call: -; cdr3_nt: TGTGCCAGCGGGGACCCCGAACTATTTTACAATGAGCAGTTCTTC; cdr3_aa: CASGDPELFYNEQFF
j_call: TRBJ1-2; v_call: TRBV6-5; clone_size: few; d_call: TRBD1; cdr3_nt: TGTGCCAGCAGTTACTCGATCAGGGGGTCGCGCTATGGCTACACCTTC; cdr3_aa: CASSYSIRGSRYGYTF
j_call: TRBJ2-1; v_call: TRBV5-8; clone_size: once; d_call: -; cdr3_nt: TGTGCCAGCAGCCCGCGGAGCGACTACTACAATGAGCAGTTCTTC; cdr3_aa: CASSPRSDYYNEQFF
j_call: TRBJ2-1; v_call: TRBV7-2; clone_size: -; d_call: TRBD1; cdr3_nt: TGTGCCAGCAGCCAACTCACAGGGGTCGGTGAGCAGTTCTTC; cdr3_aa: CASSQLTGVGEQFF
j_call: TRBJ2-7; v_call: TRBV10-3; clone_size: -; d_call: TRBD2; cdr3_nt: TGTGCCATCAGTGAGTCCCTAGCGGGAGGGGTGGCCCACGAGCAGTACTTC; cdr3_aa: CAISESLAGGVAHEQYF
j_call: TRBJ2-1; v_call: TRBV11-2; clone_size: once; d_call: -; cdr3_nt: TGTGCCAGCAGACCCGGACTGCGCGGGACGAGGAACTCCTACAATGAGCAGTTCTTC; cdr3_aa: CASRPGLRGTRNSYNEQFF
j_call: TRBJ2-2; v_call: TRBV4-2; clone_size: -; d_call: -; cdr3_nt: TGTGCCAGCAGCGAAGAATCGGGGAAGAACACCGGGGAGCTGTTTTTT; cdr3_aa: CASSEESGKNTGELFF
j_call: TRBJ2-1; v_call: TRBV15; clone_size: -; d_call: TRBD2; cdr3_nt: TGTGCCACCAGCAGAGAAGCGGGAGACTACAATGAGCAGTTCTTC; cdr3_aa: CATSREAGDYNEQFF
j_call: TRBJ1-6; v_call: TRBV29-1; clone_size: -; d_call: -; cdr3_nt: TGCAGCGTTGAAGTACAAACGGGGGCGGCGGGATCCCTCCACTTT; cdr3_aa: CSVEVQTGAAGSLHF
j_call: TRBJ1-1; v_call: TRBV7-8; clone_size: -; d_call: TRBD1; cdr3_nt: TGTGCCAGCAGCTACCGGACAGGGGTTAAATCTGAAGCTTTCTTT; cdr3_aa: CASSYRTGVKSEAFF
j_call: TRBJ1-2; v_call: TRBV5-1; clone_size: -; d_call: TRBD1; cdr3_nt: TGCGCCAGCAGCTTGGATCGACAGGGGGCGGGTGATGGCTACACCTTC; cdr3_aa: CASSLDRQGAGDGYTF
j_call: TRBJ2-5; v_call: TRBV9; clone_size: few; d_call: TRBD2; cdr3_nt: TGTGCCAGCAGCGTCGGACTAGCGGGAGGGGGGGAAGAGACCCAGTACTTC; cdr3_aa: CASSVGLAGGGEETQYF
j_call: TRBJ1-2; v_call: TRBV7-9; clone_size: few; d_call: -; cdr3_nt: TGTGCCAGCAGCTTACGGGGGATTCTCTATGGCTACACCTTC; cdr3_aa: CASSLRGILYGYTF
j_call: TRBJ1-2; v_call: TRBV27; clone_size: -; d_call: -; cdr3_nt: TGTGCCAGCACCACCTGGGGCGGTAACTATGGCTACACCTTC; cdr3_aa: CASTTWGGNYGYTF
j_call: TRBJ1-2; v_call: TRBV27; clone_size: -; d_call: -; cdr3_nt: TGTGCCAGCAGTTTATACCCGGCCCTGTACCCCTATGGCTACACCTTC; cdr3_aa: CASSLYPALYPYGYTF
j_call: TRBJ2-7; v_call: TRBV4-2; clone_size: -; d_call: TRBD2; cdr3_nt: TGTGCCAGCACTCGGGACACTAGCGGGAGCTACGAGCAGTACTTC; cdr3_aa: CASTRDTSGSYEQYF
j_call: TRBJ1-1; v_call: TRBV19; clone_size: -; d_call: -; cdr3_nt: TGTGCCAGTAGCTGGGGCTTGAACACTGAAGCTTTCTTT; cdr3_aa: CASSWGLNTEAFF
j_call: TRBJ1-4; v_call: TRBV6-6; clone_size: -; d_call: -; cdr3_nt: TGTGCCAGCAACCAACAGGGTGAAGGAAACGAAAAACTGTTTTTT; cdr3_aa: CASNQQGEGNEKLFF
j_call: TRBJ2-5; v_call: TRBV5-6; clone_size: once; d_call: TRBD2; cdr3_nt: TGTGCCAGCAGCTTTCGTCTAGCGGGAACCCGAGAGACCCAGTACTTC; cdr3_aa: CASSFRLAGTRETQYF
j_call: TRBJ2-1; v_call: TRBV7-9; clone_size: -; d_call: -; cdr3_nt: TGTGCCAGCAGTTCCCGAGGTGGGACTCCCTCAAGCTCCTACAATGAGCAGTTCTTC; cdr3_aa: CASSSRGGTPSSSYNEQFF
j_call: TRBJ2-7; v_call: TRBV5-1; clone_size: -; d_call: -; cdr3_nt: TGCGCCAGCAGCGACAAAGACCGTACCTACGAGCAGTACTTC; cdr3_aa: CASSDKDRTYEQYF
j_call: TRBJ2-2; v_call: TRBV5-1; clone_size: -; d_call: -; cdr3_nt: TGCGCCAGCAGCCCCCCACTGGAATACGGGGAGCTGTTTTTT; cdr3_aa: CASSPPLEYGELFF
j_call: TRBJ2-7; v_call: TRBV2; clone_size: -; d_call: -; cdr3_nt: TGTGCCAGCCAATTATGGGAGCAGTACTTC; cdr3_aa: CASQLWEQYF
j_call: TRBJ1-5; v_call: TRBV19; clone_size: -; d_call: -; cdr3_nt: TGTGCCAGTAGTATGACGGGTTGGAGCAATCAGCCCCAGCATTTT; cdr3_aa: CASSMTGWSNQPQHF